This T cell receptor beta chain derives from a study of T cell responses to AZD1222 COVID-19 vaccine. Concerning this clone: Other DNA sequences in this sample translate to the same CDR3.

Libraries were prepared by immunoSEQ multiplex PCR; TCRdb keeps only in-frame clonotypes and omits some of them. The sample consists of about 170,000 clones, around nine tenths of them appearing once. The germline V gene encodes CDR1 MNHEY and CDR2 SVGAGI. The CDR3 sequence is 13 residues long. Trimming took off 2 bases at V and 1 base at J, with 5 bases between the two ends. The chain has TRBV6-5 and TRBJ1-1; D gene uncertain. Specimen: peripheral blood, collected on day 0 of AZD1222 vaccination. The TCR was taken from an adult in good health. The CDR3: CASSYGRNTEAFF. CDR3 nucleotide sequence: TGTGCCAGCAGTTACGGGAGGAACACTGAAGCTTTCTTT.